This T cell receptor (beta chain) was recovered during a study of blood T cell repertoires in COVID-19 (TCRdb year 2020). About the investigation overall: Samples covering the acute and convalescent phases of COVID-19 were provided by collaborators in the United States, Italy and Spain. The material from the prospective study consisted of cDNA or gDNA derived from T cells, B-cell-depleted T cells, or PBMCs. The dataset comprised deeply sampled blood TCRbeta repertoires from subjects exposed to, actively infected with, or recovered from COVID-19. A freely available public database, intended as a resource for researchers studying the immune response to SARS-CoV-2, is where the repertoires were released. The samples were drawn from two sources: the first 160 participants of the ongoing ImmuneRACE study, and 950 to 1,500 subjects contributed by 6 global collaborators. A de-identified subject ID, COVID-19 status, age in years and sex were almost always included in the sample metadata. Where available, HLA class I and class II types were taken from metadata supplied by the sample provider and were not determined by assay-based typing. Paper-wide results and their limitations: How much clinical and demographic metadata was included differed by source and by participant, and the metadata was provided uncurated.

The collaborating institutions used their own protocols to collect whole blood in K2EDTA tubes. Collaborator samples were shipped for TCRbeta analysis as frozen whole blood, isolated PBMCs, or DNA extracted from either sample type. TCRbeta CDR3 regions were amplified from genomic DNA by means of the immunoSEQ Assay, a bias-controlled multiplex PCR. The source study handled its data this way. Nucleated cell counts per sample were estimated from amplification of reference gene primers within the assay. Sequence reads were collapsed and filtered to measure the absolute abundance of every unique TCRbeta CDR3 rearrangement. For each sample, productive Simpson clonality was calculated as the square root of Simpson's diversity index across productive rearrangements. This is the immuneACCESS table as TCRdb keeps it, with only in-frame sequences that have V and J called. A part of the clones is gone; compared with another copy, unresolved V genes explain less than half, and the rest is unexplained. V and J calls and clone size are given by that table; D and trimming were obtained from the DNA. Recorded for this sample are 55,000 to 65,000 clones; just under 80% of them occurred a single time. The top ten hold 25% of the sample.

With respect to this clone: Its antigen is unknown. No base quality information exists; no much larger clone differs at one position.

Sample: peripheral blood. The origin of this receptor is a human donor in a cohort sampled during active COVID-19.

The CDR3 sequence is CASSLEAGRAGELFF. The bases are TGTGCCAGCAGCTTAGAAGCCGGGAGGGCCGGGGAGCTGTTTTTT. Recombination joined TRBV11-2 with TRBJ2-2; TRBD2 agrees with 8 junctional bases. The CDR3 sequence holds 15 residues, the cysteine and phenylalanine included. Of all the DNA, just the CDR3 is kept, 45 bases in frame from base 1. CDR1 SGHAT and CDR2 FQNNGV are derived from the germline V gene. Here V drops 0 bases and J drops 6 bases, and the junction holds 3 bases not matched to any gene.